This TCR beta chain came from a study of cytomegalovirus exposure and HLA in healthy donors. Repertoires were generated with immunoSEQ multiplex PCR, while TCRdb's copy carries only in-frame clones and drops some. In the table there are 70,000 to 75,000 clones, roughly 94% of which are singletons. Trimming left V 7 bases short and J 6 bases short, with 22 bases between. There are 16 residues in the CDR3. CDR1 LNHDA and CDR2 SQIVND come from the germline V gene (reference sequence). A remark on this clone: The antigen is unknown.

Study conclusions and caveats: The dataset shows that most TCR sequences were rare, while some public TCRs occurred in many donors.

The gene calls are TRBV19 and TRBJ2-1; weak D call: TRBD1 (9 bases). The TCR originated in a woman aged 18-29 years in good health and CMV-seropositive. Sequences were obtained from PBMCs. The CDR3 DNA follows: TGTGCCAGTAAGGCCGGGGGGGACAGGGTCCCCAATGAGCAGTTCTTC. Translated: CASKAGGDRVPNEQFF.